This T cell receptor beta chain was captured by sequencing in a study of T cell responses to AZD1222 COVID-19 vaccine. General observations from the study: Spike-specific TCR breadth and depth rose after two AZD1222 doses. Reports indicate that nearly half of spike-specific TCRs are directed at unmutated variant regions. Spike as a whole was targeted by vaccine-associated CD4 TCRs, dominant at 160-218 and 743-854. White British donors predominated, females outnumbered males, and clonal diversity was possibly underestimated.

Note on this clone: The antigen is not known.

The germline V and J ends were trimmed by 3 bases and 2 bases, with 7 bases remaining between them. Germline assignment: CDR1 SGHTA and CDR2 FQGNSA. CDR3 size: 13 residues. The assay was immunoSEQ multiplex PCR, and TCRdb's table has in-frame clones only and misses some. Seen here are over 120,000 clones, about 82% observed once, and the top ten hold approximately 5.4%. The chain is built from TRBV7-2 and TRBJ2-5, with D possibly matching TRBD1 (5 bases). The sequence was obtained from an adult who received the AZD1222 COVID-19 vaccine. The sample in question was peripheral blood, obtained 28 days after the second AZD1222 dose. CDR3: CASSFQGQETQYF. The CDR3 DNA is TGTGCCAGCAGCTTTCAGGGACAAGAGACCCAGTACTTC.